Included here is one TCR beta chain sequence, with context. This clone's antigen is unknown. No much larger clone exists at a distance of one base, and base qualities are not known. The sample originates from a study of PD-L1 blockade in urothelial cancer (dated by TCRdb to about 2017). Regarding the complete study: Therapy was started at some point between 2013 and 2015 for all patients, and atezolizumab 1,200 mg was administered intravenously every 3 weeks. Whole exome sequencing and RNA sequencing of pretreatment tumors were performed alongside TCR sequencing in the same patients. Somatic, immune and clinical correlates of response to PD-L1 blockade with atezolizumab in urothelial cancer were the focus of an exploratory multi-omic analysis. Blood samples gave median yields of approximately 130,000 T cells and 83,000 or so unique TCRs, along with a median clonality of 0.080. About 85% of the roughly 29 patients were males with bladder-origin urothelial cancer, and about two thirds of the roughly 30 reported a prior smoking history. Blood samples were analyzed 3 weeks after the start of treatment (second dose) and 6 weeks after the start of treatment. Patients had an ECOG performance status of 0 or 1 and had received between 0 and 3 prior chemotherapy regimens. Durable clinical benefit was achieved by nine patients but not by the remaining 20. Durable clinical benefit was defined as a progression-free survival longer than 6 months, and TCR features were additionally tested against progression-free survival and overall survival. Some 29 patients had pretreatment blood TCR-seq, some 25 had at least one posttreatment blood collection, and some 25 had tumor TCR-seq. Pretreatment tumor samples, along with matched peripheral blood collected serially before and after atezolizumab treatment, underwent TCR sequencing.

Reading the label with the study, this specimen's time point is: peripheral blood 6 weeks after treatment start. The cohort included under 35 patients with locally advanced or metastatic urothelial carcinoma who were treated at Memorial Sloan Kettering on a trial protocol. Peripheral blood mononuclear cells were collected pretreatment and during treatment, with between 1 and 8 total time points obtained per patient. The Qiagen DNeasy Blood extraction kit was used to purify genomic DNA from total PBMCs and from tumor samples. PBMCs were collected pretreatment and during treatment, and were isolated and stored as previously described. To estimate absolute template abundance from read counts, synthetic TCR analog templates were spiked into each PCR. The immunoSEQ assay used bias-controlled V and J gene primers to amplify TCRbeta CDR3 regions from genomic DNA. Rearranged TCRbeta segments were sequenced at approximately 20X coverage. The paper's processing steps were these. Clustering was used to correct sequencing errors, and CDR3s were annotated against IMGT to assign V, D and J genes. Downstream analyses used only productive TCRbeta rearrangements and left out out-of-frame or stop-codon sequences. To compute clonality, Shannon entropy was normalized by the log of the number of unique productive sequences and then subtracted from one. Clones differing between time points or between blood and tumor were identified by Fisher's exact test with Benjamini-Hochberg correction at adjusted p below 0.01. TCRdb took over this immuneACCESS table, retaining in-frame rearrangements with V and J assigned. Such tables are incomplete; in checked studies, under half of the missing clones stem from an unresolved V gene, and the remainder is unexplained. D and trimming were read from the DNA, whereas the V and J calls and clone size are those reported in that table. Across this sample there are 15,000 to 20,000 clones, with about four fifths seen only once. In total, the top ten clones hold roughly 1.7% of the sample.

Study-level results and caveats: Because the sample size was small (n of about 30) and many exploratory analyses were performed, the results are intended to be hypothesis-generating. Among patients with durable benefit, tumor-associated TCR clones showed greater expansion in peripheral blood 3 weeks after treatment started (n ≈ 20, p = 0.022). A pretreatment peripheral blood TCR clonality below the median was linked to improved progression-free and overall survival.

CDR1 and CDR2 were assigned from the germline V gene as KGHSH and LQKENI. The V end gives up 4 bases and the J end 8 bases, leaving 4 bases in the junction not matched to a gene. The CDR3 runs 13 amino acids, cysteine and phenylalanine included. Of the read, only the CDR3 DNA is kept; its 39 bases are in frame from base 1. The receptor was isolated from a man aged 50-59 years with urothelial cancer. This sequence uses TRBV18 and TRBJ2-1; TRBD2 agrees with 8 junctional bases. The sample consisted of PBMCs, taken around atezolizumab (anti-PD-L1) treatment. In nucleotide form, the sequence is TGTGCCAGCTCACGAGGACTAGCCGATGAGCAGTTCTTC. This encodes CASSRGLADEQFF.